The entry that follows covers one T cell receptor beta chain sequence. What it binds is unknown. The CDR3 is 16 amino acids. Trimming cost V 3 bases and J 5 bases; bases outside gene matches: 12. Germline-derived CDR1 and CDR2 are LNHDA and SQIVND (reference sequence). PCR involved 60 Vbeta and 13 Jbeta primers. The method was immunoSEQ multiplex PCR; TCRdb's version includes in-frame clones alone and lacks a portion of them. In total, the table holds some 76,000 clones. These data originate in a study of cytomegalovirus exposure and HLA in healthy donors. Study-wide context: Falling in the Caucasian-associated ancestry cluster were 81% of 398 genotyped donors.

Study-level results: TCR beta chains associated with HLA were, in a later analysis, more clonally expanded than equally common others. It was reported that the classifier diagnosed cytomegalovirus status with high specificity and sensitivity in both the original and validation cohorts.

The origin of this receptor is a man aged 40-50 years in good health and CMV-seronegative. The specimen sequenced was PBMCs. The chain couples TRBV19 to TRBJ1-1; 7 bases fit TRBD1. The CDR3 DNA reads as TGTGCCAGTAGTATTTTTGGTGGAAGGGGGCATACTGAAGCTTTCTTT. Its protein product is CASSIFGGRGHTEAFF.